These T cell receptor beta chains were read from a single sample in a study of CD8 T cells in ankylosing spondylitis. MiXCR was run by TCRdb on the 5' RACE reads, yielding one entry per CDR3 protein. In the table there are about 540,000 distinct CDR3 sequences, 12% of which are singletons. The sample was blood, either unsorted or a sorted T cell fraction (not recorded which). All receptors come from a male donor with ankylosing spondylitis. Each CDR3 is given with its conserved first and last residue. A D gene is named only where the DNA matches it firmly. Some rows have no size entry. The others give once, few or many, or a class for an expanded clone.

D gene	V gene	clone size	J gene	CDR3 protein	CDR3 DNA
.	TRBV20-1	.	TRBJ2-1	CSAAASGAGNEQFF	TGCAGTGCTGCCGCGTCCGGGGCTGGCAATGAGCAGTTCTTC
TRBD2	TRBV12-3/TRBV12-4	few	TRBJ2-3	CASSLGLAGLTDTQYF	TGTGCCAGCAGTTTGGGACTAGCGGGGCTCACAGATACGCAGTATTTT
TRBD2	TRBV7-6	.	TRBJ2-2	CASSFLAGELTGELFF	TGTGCCAGCAGCTTCTTAGCGGGAGAGCTCACCGGGGAGCTGTTTTTT
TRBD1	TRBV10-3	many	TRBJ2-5	CAISGADRGPETQYF	TGTGCCATCAGTGGGGCAGACAGGGGGCCAGAGACCCAGTACTTC
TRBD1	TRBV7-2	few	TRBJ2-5	CASSSPGQGRGTQYF	TGTGCCAGCAGCTCGCCGGGACAGGGTAGAGGGACCCAGTACTTC
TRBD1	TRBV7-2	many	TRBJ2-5	CASSSQDRGQETQYF	TGTGCCAGCAGCTCCCAGGACAGGGGCCAAGAGACCCAGTACTTC
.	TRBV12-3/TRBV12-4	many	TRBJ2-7	CASSPGDTEQYF	TGTGCCAGCAGTCCAGGGGACACCGAGCAGTACTTC
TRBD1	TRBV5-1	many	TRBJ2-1	CASSLGEDRGRHEQFF	TGCGCCAGCAGCTTGGGTGAGGACAGGGGGCGACATGAGCAGTTCTTC
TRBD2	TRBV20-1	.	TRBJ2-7	CSARDPGLAALGEQYF	TGCAGTGCTAGAGATCCGGGACTAGCTGCCCTCGGGGAGCAGTACTTC
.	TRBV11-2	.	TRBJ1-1	CASSLAAGGEAFF	TGTGCCAGCAGCTTAGCTGCAGGCGGTGAAGCTTTCTTT
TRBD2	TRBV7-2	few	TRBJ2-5	CASSPRTSQGETQYF	TGTGCCAGCAGCCCACGGACTAGTCAGGGAGAGACCCAGTACTTC
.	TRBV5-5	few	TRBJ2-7	CASSYTSGLSYEQYF	TGTGCCAGCAGTTATACCTCCGGACTTTCCTACGAGCAGTACTTC
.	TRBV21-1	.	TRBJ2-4	CASSKDLRDRGLVAKNIQYF	TGTGCCAGCAGCAAGGACCTCCGGGACAGGGGGCTAGTAGCCAAAAACATTCAGTACTTC
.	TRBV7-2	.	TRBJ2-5	CASSLGLPTKETQYF	TGTGCCAGCAGCTTAGGGCTACCGACAAAAGAGACCCAGTACTTC
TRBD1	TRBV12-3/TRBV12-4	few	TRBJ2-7	CASSPGRGGVSYEQYF	TGTGCCAGCAGTCCAGGGAGAGGGGGCGTCTCCTACGAGCAGTACTTC
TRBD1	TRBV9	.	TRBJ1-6	CASSVGRGFSPLHF	TGTGCCAGCAGCGTAGGCAGGGGGTTTTCACCCCTCCACTTT
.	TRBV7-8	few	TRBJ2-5	CASSNTGGQQETQYF	TGTGCCAGCAGCAATACAGGAGGCCAACAAGAGACCCAGTACTTC
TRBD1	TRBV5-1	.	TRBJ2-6	CASSLVTGFSGANVLTF	TGCGCCAGCAGCTTGGTGACAGGGTTCTCTGGGGCCAACGTCCTGACTTTC
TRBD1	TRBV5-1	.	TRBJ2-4	CASSFQGVKNIQYF	TGCGCCAGCAGCTTTCAGGGGGTCAAAAACATTCAGTACTTC
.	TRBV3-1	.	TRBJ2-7	CASSQDYLGEQYF	TGTGCCAGCAGCCAAGATTATCTAGGCGAGCAGTACTTC
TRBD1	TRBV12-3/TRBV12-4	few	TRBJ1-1	CASRRAGGTHEAFF	TGTGCCAGCAGAAGGGCAGGGGGTACCCATGAAGCTTTCTTT
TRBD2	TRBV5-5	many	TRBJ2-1	CASSLGAGGGNEQFF	TGTGCCAGCAGCTTGGGAGCGGGAGGGGGCAATGAGCAGTTCTTC
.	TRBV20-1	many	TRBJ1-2	CSAEIDGGGYGYTF	TGCAGTGCTGAGATCGATGGAGGAGGGTATGGCTACACCTTC
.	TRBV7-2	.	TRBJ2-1	CASSSRWGNEQFF	TGTGCCAGCAGCTCACGGTGGGGGAATGAGCAGTTCTTC
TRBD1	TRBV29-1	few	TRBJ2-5	CSVEAYRQGDPQETQYF	TGCAGCGTTGAAGCATACCGACAGGGAGACCCCCAAGAGACCCAGTACTTC
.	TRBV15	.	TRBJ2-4	CATSREGGKNIQYF	TGTGCCACCAGCAGAGAAGGTGGCAAAAACATTCAGTACTTC
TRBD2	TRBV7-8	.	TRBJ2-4	CASSLIISGRAGKNIQYF	TGTGCCAGCAGCTTAATTATTAGCGGGAGGGCCGGCAAAAACATTCAGTACTTC
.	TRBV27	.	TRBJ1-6	CASSATGANSPLHF	TGTGCCAGCAGCGCGACAGGCGCTAATTCACCCCTCCACTTT
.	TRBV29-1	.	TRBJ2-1	CSVGNREQFF	TGCAGCGTCGGGAACAGGGAGCAGTTCTTC
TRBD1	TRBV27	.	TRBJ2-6	CASSFSRGNGGANVLTF	TGTGCCAGCAGTTTTTCCAGGGGGAATGGCGGGGCCAACGTCCTGACTTTC
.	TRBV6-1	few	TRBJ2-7	CASSRAGGGATYEQYF	TGTGCCAGCAGCCGGGCCGGGGGCGGGGCAACCTACGAGCAGTACTTC
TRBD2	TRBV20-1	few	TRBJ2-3	CSAMVGRALDTQYF	TGCAGTGCTATGGTCGGGAGGGCCCTAGATACGCAGTATTTT
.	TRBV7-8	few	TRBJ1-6	CASSLYQGESYNSPLHF	TGTGCCAGCAGCTTATATCAGGGAGAATCCTATAATTCACCCCTCCACTTT
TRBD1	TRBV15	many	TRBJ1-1	CATSRSWTGSTEAFF	TGTGCCACCAGCAGATCTTGGACAGGTTCTACTGAAGCTTTCTTT
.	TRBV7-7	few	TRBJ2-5	CASSPEGGGEETQYF	TGTGCCAGCAGCCCCGAAGGGGGGGGAGAAGAGACCCAGTACTTC
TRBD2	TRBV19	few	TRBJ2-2	CASSPRTSGRAGELFF	TGTGCCAGTAGTCCCAGGACTAGCGGGAGAGCCGGGGAGCTGTTTTTT
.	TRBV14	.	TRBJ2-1	CASSRGGTSYNEQFF	TGTGCCAGCAGCCGTGGCGGGACCTCCTACAATGAGCAGTTCTTC
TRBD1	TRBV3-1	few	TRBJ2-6	CASSLPGQGISGANVLTF	TGTGCCAGCAGCCTTCCGGGACAGGGGATCTCTGGGGCCAACGTCCTGACTTTC
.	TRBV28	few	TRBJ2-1	CASITASQSYNEQFF	TGTGCCAGCATCACAGCCTCCCAGAGCTACAATGAGCAGTTCTTC
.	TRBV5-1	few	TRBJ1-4	CASSAQGTGATNEKLFF	TGCGCCAGCAGCGCGCAGGGTACCGGGGCAACTAATGAAAAACTGTTTTTT
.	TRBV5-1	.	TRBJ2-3	CASSWGTSSDTQYF	TGCGCCAGCAGCTGGGGGACTTCGTCAGATACGCAGTATTTT
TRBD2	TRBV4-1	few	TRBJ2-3	CASSPTGRDGADTQYF	TGCGCCAGCAGCCCAACCGGGAGGGACGGCGCAGATACGCAGTATTTT
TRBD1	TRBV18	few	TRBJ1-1	CASSLTGQGAMNTEAFF	TGTGCCAGCTCACTCACGGGACAGGGGGCCATGAACACTGAAGCTTTCTTT
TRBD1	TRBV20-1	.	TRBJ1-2	CSAIPSTGVVGYTF	TGCAGTGCTATCCCCTCGACAGGGGTTGTTGGCTACACCTTC
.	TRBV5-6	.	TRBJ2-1	CASSLLEGNEQFF	TGTGCCAGCAGCTTGCTAGAGGGGAATGAGCAGTTCTTC
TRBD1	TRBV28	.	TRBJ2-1	CASSPGTGGRNEQFF	TGTGCCAGCAGCCCTGGGACAGGGGGAAGAAATGAGCAGTTCTTC
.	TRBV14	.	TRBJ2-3	CASSLTERITDTQYF	TGTGCCAGCAGCTTAACTGAGCGGATAACAGATACGCAGTATTTT
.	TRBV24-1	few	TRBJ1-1	CATSDSTGMNTEAFF	TGTGCCACCAGTGATTCCACAGGTATGAACACTGAAGCTTTCTTT
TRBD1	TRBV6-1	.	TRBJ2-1	CASSITGDEQFF	TGTGCCAGCAGTATAACAGGGGATGAGCAGTTCTTC
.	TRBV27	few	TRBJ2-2	CASSPGVAVNTGELFF	TGTGCCAGCAGTCCCGGAGTAGCGGTGAACACCGGGGAGCTGTTTTTT
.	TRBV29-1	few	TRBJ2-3	CSSGETDTQYF	TGCAGCTCTGGGGAGACAGATACGCAGTATTTT
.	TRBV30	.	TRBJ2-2	CAWSVDGPRGTGELFF	TGTGCCTGGAGTGTAGACGGACCCCGGGGAACCGGGGAGCTGTTTTTT
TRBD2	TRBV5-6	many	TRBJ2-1	CASSLWGGEKEGEQFF	TGTGCCAGCAGCTTGTGGGGGGGAGAGAAGGAGGGTGAGCAGTTCTTC
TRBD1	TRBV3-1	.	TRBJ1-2	CASSPNRDSYGYTF	TGTGCCAGCAGCCCAAACCGGGACAGCTATGGCTACACCTTC
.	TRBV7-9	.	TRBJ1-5	CASSRDTDQPQHF	TGTGCCAGCAGCCGAGACACGGATCAGCCCCAGCATTTT
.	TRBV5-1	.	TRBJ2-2	CASSLPGPTGELFF	TGCGCCAGCAGTCTCCCGGGGCCTACTGGGGAGCTGTTTTTT
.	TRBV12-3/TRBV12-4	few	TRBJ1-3	CASTWGGRNRVSGNTIYF	TGTGCCAGCACCTGGGGAGGCAGGAACAGAGTCTCTGGAAACACCATATATTTT